These T cell receptor beta chains were read from a single sample in a study of T cells in Graves' hyperthyroidism and ophthalmopathy. From the multiplex PCR reads, TCRdb called clonotypes with MiXCR, one entry per CDR3 protein. The sample lists 500,000 to 650,000 distinct CDR3 sequences, 40% to 50% occurring once. The sample comprised peripheral blood or thyroid tissue (not recorded which). All receptors derive from an adult woman with Graves' disease, either hyperthyroidism or ophthalmopathy (not recorded which). The CDR3 runs from the conserved cysteine through the conserved F or W. Fields, in order: V gene, J gene, clone size, CDR3 protein. A clone size is listed for some rows: how often the clone was seen (once, few, many), or a class if it is expanded.

V: TRBV7-9
J: TRBJ1-4
size: -
CDR3: CASSSQGQGANEKLFF

V: TRBV24-1
J: TRBJ2-5
size: -
CDR3: CATSDWTSGEETQYF

V: TRBV10-3
J: TRBJ1-1
size: once
CDR3: CAISDRGRTEAFF

V: TRBV7-9
J: TRBJ2-7
size: -
CDR3: CASSRDRGLSYEQYF

V: TRBV15
J: TRBJ2-7
size: few
CDR3: CATSRGWGYEQYF

V: TRBV20-1
J: TRBJ2-7
size: many
CDR3: CSASVRGGPRYEQYF

V: TRBV7-9
J: TRBJ2-5
size: many
CDR3: CASSPPGGGSETQYF

V: TRBV29-1
J: TRBJ2-7
size: -
CDR3: CSVEDSGGSEQYF

V: TRBV15
J: TRBJ1-2
size: -
CDR3: CATSPRGVYYGHTF

V: TRBV12-3/TRBV12-4
J: TRBJ1-2
size: once
CDR3: CASSPVGIYGYTF

V: TRBV20-1
J: TRBJ2-7
size: -
CDR3: CSATNRTGNYEQYF

V: TRBV28
J: TRBJ1-5
size: -
CDR3: CARPTLRWDRKHQPQHF

V: TRBV29-1
J: TRBJ2-7
size: -
CDR3: CSSSGTIYEQYF

V: TRBV11-2
J: TRBJ1-2
size: many
CDR3: CASSDGTYGYTF

V: TRBV20-1
J: TRBJ1-5
size: -
CDR3: CSARREGFGQPQHF

V: TRBV7-7
J: TRBJ2-5
size: many
CDR3: CASSRGTGYQETQYF

V: TRBV5-4
J: TRBJ1-2
size: many
CDR3: CASSPLDSGGYTF

V: TRBV7-8
J: TRBJ2-7
size: -
CDR3: CATEGTSGSYEQYF

V: TRBV7-2
J: TRBJ1-5
size: many
CDR3: CASSAEYSNQPQHF

V: TRBV9
J: TRBJ2-5
size: many
CDR3: CASSRAGRLQETQYF